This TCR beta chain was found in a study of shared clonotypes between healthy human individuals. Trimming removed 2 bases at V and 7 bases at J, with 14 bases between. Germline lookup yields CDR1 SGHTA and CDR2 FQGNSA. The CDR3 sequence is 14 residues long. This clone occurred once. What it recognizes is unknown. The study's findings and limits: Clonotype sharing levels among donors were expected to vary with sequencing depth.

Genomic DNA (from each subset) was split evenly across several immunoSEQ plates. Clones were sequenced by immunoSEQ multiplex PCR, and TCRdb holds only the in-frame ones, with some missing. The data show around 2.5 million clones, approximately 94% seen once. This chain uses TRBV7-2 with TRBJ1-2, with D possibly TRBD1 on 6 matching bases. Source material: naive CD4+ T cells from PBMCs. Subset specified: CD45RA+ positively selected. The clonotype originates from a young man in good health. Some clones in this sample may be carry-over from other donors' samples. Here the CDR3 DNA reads TGTGCCAGCAGCTTAATATTGCAAGGGGGTGGCTACACCTTC. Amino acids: CASSLILQGGGYTF.